The text below deals with one T cell receptor (beta chain). The J segment lost 7 bases and the V segment lost 0 bases, leaving 8 bases of the junction unmatched. The CDR3 is made up of 16 amino acids. CDR1 and CDR2 (germline): LGHNA, YNFKEQ. Prior to thyroid surgery, none of the patients had received any treatment. This sample was included in a study of metastatic and nonmetastatic thyroid tumors. TCRdb redid the clone calls on the PCR reads using MiXCR. The table includes approximately 21,000 clones, roughly 22% detected once. This sequence joins TRBV4-2 and TRBJ2-3, with 9 bases lining up with TRBD2. The receptor was isolated from a female donor with papillary thyroid cancer or a benign thyroid nodule (not recorded which). Some clones in this sample may be carry-over from other donors' samples. Sequenced material: adjacent normal tissue. CDR3 in amino acids: CASSQEGRGRANTQYF. Here the CDR3 DNA reads TGTGCCAGCAGCCAAGAAGGACGCGGGAGGGCAAATACGCAGTATTTT.